Listed below are T cell receptor beta chains from one sample, sequenced in a study of blood T cell repertoires in COVID-19. Produced via immunoSEQ multiplex PCR; TCRdb's table is partial and in-frame only. Among about 120,000 clones listed, about 85% were seen once. The sample consisted of peripheral blood. The receptors were sampled from a man older than 75 with acute or convalescent COVID-19. CDR3s include the opening cysteine and the closing phenylalanine or tryptophan. D genes are given only for firm matches. Size tells how often a clone was seen (once, few, many) or the class of an expanded clone, and some rows leave it out.

TRBJ1-2,.,.,TRBV10-3,CAITKSSPYGYTF,TGTGCCATCACTAAGTCTTCCCCCTACGGCTACACCTTC
TRBJ2-1,.,TRBD2,TRBV29-1,CSVTGGGSDNEQFF,TGCAGCGTCACGGGGGGAGGATCTGACAATGAGCAGTTCTTC
TRBJ1-5,.,TRBD1,TRBV2,CASSAGQGAHQPQHF,TGTGCCAGCAGTGCCGGACAGGGGGCCCATCAGCCCCAGCATTTT
TRBJ1-2,.,TRBD1,TRBV29-1,CSVGGTDYGYTF,TGCAGCGTTGGAGGGACAGACTATGGCTACACCTTC
TRBJ2-3,.,.,TRBV2,CASQNAASSTDTQYF,TGTGCCAGCCAGAACGCGGCCAGTAGCACAGATACGCAGTATTTT
TRBJ2-3,.,.,TRBV5-1,CASSLSSTDTQYF,TGCGCCAGCAGCTTGTCTAGCACAGATACGCAGTATTTT
TRBJ2-3,.,TRBD1,TRBV29-1,CSAGGQGSTDTQYF,TGCAGCGCTGGTGGACAGGGTAGCACAGATACGCAGTATTTT
TRBJ1-1,.,.,TRBV7-2,CASSLMYGNTEAFF,TGTGCCAGCAGCTTAATGTACGGGAACACTGAAGCTTTCTTT
TRBJ1-4,once,.,TRBV4-2,CASKNRDNVNEKLFF,TGTGCCAGCAAAAACCGGGACAATGTTAATGAAAAACTGTTTTTT
TRBJ2-5,.,TRBD2,TRBV3-1/TRBV3-2,CASSLTSGGQGTQYF,TGTGCCAGCAGCCTAACTTCGGGGGGGCAGGGGACCCAGTACTTC
TRBJ1-2,.,TRBD1,TRBV5-1,CASSYWTGPNYGYTF,TGCGCCAGCAGCTACTGGACAGGGCCTAACTATGGCTACACCTTC
TRBJ2-3,.,TRBD1,TRBV18,CASVPVRDSHFFSTDTQYF,TGTGCCAGCGTACCTGTCAGGGACAGCCACTTTTTTTCCACAGATACGCAGTATTTT
TRBJ1-1,.,TRBD1,TRBV5-1,CASSLGTGSEAFF,TGCGCCAGCAGCTTAGGGACAGGGTCTGAAGCTTTCTTT
TRBJ2-1,once,.,TRBV7-2,CASRVQGTSGEQFF,TGTGCCAGCAGGGTACAGGGAACGTCAGGTGAGCAGTTCTTC
TRBJ1-5,.,.,TRBV6-4,CASSAGPGNQPQHF,TGTGCCAGCAGTGCTGGGCCCGGCAATCAGCCCCAGCATTTT
TRBJ1-2,medium-sized,TRBD1,TRBV28,CASSDTGTELYGYTF,TGTGCCAGCAGTGATACCGGGACAGAGCTTTATGGCTACACCTTC
TRBJ1-1,.,.,TRBV10-2,CASSRGNTEAFF,TGCGCCAGCAGTCGGGGGAACACTGAAGCTTTCTTT
TRBJ1-2,.,.,TRBV20-1,CSARDPPSDTF,TGCAGTGCTAGAGATCCCCCCTCCGACACCTTC
TRBJ2-3,.,TRBD2,TRBV6-6,CASSPPSGLAGVDTQYF,TGTGCCAGCAGTCCCCCTTCGGGACTAGCGGGAGTAGATACGCAGTATTTT
TRBJ1-2,.,.,TRBV11-2,CASSFSANYGYTF,TGTGCCAGCAGCTTTAGTGCAAACTATGGCTACACCTTC
TRBJ1-4,.,.,TRBV29-1,CSVRRDNEKLFF,TGCAGCGTGCGCAGGGATAATGAAAAACTGTTTTTT
TRBJ2-7,.,.,TRBV6-2/TRBV6-3,CASSSDSRSYEQYF,TGTGCCAGCAGTTCCGACAGCCGTTCCTACGAGCAGTACTTC
TRBJ1-4,.,.,TRBV3-1/TRBV3-2,CASSPGLGATNEKLFF,TGTGCCAGCAGCCCAGGGTTAGGGGCAACTAATGAAAAACTGTTTTTT
TRBJ2-1,.,.,TRBV27,CASSFQGFSYNEQFF,TGTGCCAGCAGTTTTCAGGGATTCTCCTACAATGAGCAGTTCTTC
TRBJ2-3,.,TRBD2,TRBV9,CASSVASGGIFDTHYF,TGTGCCAGCAGCGTAGCTAGCGGGGGCATATTTGATACGCATTATTTT
TRBJ2-7,.,TRBD2,TRBV7-8,CASSLVTSGSKKQYF,TGTGCCAGCAGCTTAGTCACTAGCGGGAGTAAAAAGCAGTACTTC
TRBJ1-2,.,TRBD1,TRBV20-1,CSATQGDGYTF,TGCAGTGCCACTCAGGGGGACGGCTACACCTTC
TRBJ2-5,.,TRBD2,TRBV5-4,CASSPATSGLQETQYF,TGTGCCAGCAGCCCGGCAACTAGCGGGCTACAAGAGACCCAGTACTTC
TRBJ1-6,.,TRBD1,TRBV19,CASSRSDRRNSPLHF,TGTGCCAGTAGCAGATCGGACAGGAGAAATTCACCCCTCCACTTT
TRBJ1-2,.,.,TRBV30,CASMGRYIYYGYTF,TGTGCCTCAATGGGCCGATACATTTACTATGGCTACACCTTC
TRBJ1-6,.,TRBD1,TRBV6-5,CASSSDRVGHSPLHF,TGTGCCAGCAGCTCCGACAGGGTCGGTCATTCACCCCTCCACTTT
TRBJ2-7,few,.,TRBV11-3,CASSFTGNEQYF,TGTGCCAGCAGCTTCACAGGGAACGAGCAGTACTTC
TRBJ2-7,.,TRBD2,TRBV4-2,CASSQFVMFSGGDYEQYF,TGTGCCAGCAGCCAGTTCGTCATGTTCAGCGGGGGGGATTACGAGCAGTACTTC
TRBJ1-4,.,.,TRBV5-1,CASSAPGHNEKLFF,TGCGCCAGCAGCGCCCCGGGACATAATGAAAAACTGTTTTTT
TRBJ1-5,.,.,TRBV19,CASSTGKDQPQHF,TGTGCCAGTAGTACCGGTAAAGATCAGCCCCAGCATTTT
TRBJ2-1,.,.,TRBV6-2/TRBV6-3,CASSYWANEQFF,TGTGCCAGCAGTTACTGGGCTAATGAGCAGTTCTTC
TRBJ2-7,.,TRBD1,TRBV10-3,CAISESGQLIAEQYF,TGTGCCATCAGTGAGTCGGGACAGCTTATTGCCGAGCAGTACTTC
TRBJ1-6,once,.,TRBV5-4,CASTPTPSSPLHF,TGTGCCAGCACCCCGACACCCTCCTCACCCCTCCACTTT
TRBJ2-7,.,.,TRBV4-3,CASSQDFAGIF,TGCGCCAGCAGCCAAGATTTTGCCGGGATCTTC
TRBJ2-5,few,TRBD2,TRBV6-2/TRBV6-3,CASSLLAGGTQYF,TGTGCCAGCAGTTTACTAGCGGGAGGGACCCAGTACTTC
TRBJ1-3,.,.,TRBV27,CASSQGGLNTIYF,TGTGCCAGCAGTCAGGGAGGTTTAAACACCATATATTTT
TRBJ2-7,once,TRBD1,TRBV18,CASSPTGVRTYEQYF,TGTGCCAGCTCACCAACAGGGGTGCGGACCTACGAGCAGTACTTC
TRBJ1-2,.,TRBD1,TRBV5-8,CASSLGQYGYTF,TGTGCCAGCAGCCTGGGACAGTATGGCTACACCTTC
TRBJ1-2,.,TRBD1,TRBV29-1,CSTGQGDGYTF,TGCAGCACGGGACAGGGGGATGGCTACACCTTC